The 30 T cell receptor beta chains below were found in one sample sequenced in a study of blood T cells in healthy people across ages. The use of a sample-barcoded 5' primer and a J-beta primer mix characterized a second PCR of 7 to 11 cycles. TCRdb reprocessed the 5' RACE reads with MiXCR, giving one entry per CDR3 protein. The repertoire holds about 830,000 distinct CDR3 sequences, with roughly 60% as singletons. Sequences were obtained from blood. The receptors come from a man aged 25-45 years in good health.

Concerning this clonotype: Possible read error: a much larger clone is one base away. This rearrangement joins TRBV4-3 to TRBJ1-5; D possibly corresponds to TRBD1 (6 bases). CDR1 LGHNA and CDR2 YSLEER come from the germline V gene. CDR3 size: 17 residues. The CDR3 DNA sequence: TGCGCCAGCAGCCAAGGCATCGGGGGGCGGTTGGATCATCCCCAGCATTTT. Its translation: CASSQGIGGRLDHPQHF.

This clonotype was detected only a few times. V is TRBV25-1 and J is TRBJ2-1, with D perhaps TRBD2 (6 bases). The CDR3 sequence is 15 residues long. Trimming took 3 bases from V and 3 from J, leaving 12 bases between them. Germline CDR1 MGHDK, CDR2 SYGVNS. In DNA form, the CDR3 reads TGTGCCAGCAGTGAGGGGGGTCTTAGCTACAATGAGCAGTTCTTC. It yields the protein CASSEGGLSYNEQFF.

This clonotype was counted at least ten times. CDR3 in amino acids: CASSARDRGTSGANVLTF. As DNA, the CDR3 is TGTGCCAGCAGTGCACGGGACAGGGGGACCTCTGGGGCCAACGTCCTGACTTTC. The chain employs TRBV6-2 or TRBV6-3 and TRBJ2-6, with TRBD1 matching 11 bases. This CDR3 has 18 amino acids. The germline V gene has CDR1 MNHEY and CDR2 SVGEGT. V dropped 5 bases and J dropped 0; count of bases not matched to a gene: 6.

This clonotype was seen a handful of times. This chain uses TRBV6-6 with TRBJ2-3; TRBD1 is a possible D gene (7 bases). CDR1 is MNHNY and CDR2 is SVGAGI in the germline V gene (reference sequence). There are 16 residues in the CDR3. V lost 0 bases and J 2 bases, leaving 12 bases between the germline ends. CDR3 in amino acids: CASSYSQGGNTDTQYF. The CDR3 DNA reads TGTGCCAGCAGTTACTCCCAGGGGGGCAACACAGATACGCAGTATTTT.

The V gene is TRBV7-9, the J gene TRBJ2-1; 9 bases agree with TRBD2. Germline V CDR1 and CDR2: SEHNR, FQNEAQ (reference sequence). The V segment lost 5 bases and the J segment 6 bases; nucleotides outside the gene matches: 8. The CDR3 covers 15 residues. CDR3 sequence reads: CASSQPSGDPNEQFF. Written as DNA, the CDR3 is TGTGCCAGCAGCCAACCTAGCGGGGATCCCAATGAGCAGTTCTTC.

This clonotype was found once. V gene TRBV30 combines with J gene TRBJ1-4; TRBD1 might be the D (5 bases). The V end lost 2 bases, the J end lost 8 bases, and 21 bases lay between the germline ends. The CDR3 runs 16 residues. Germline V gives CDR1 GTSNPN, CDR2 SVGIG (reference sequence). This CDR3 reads CAWSLPSGTLGEKLFF. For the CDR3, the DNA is TGTGCCTGGAGTCTACCGTCCGGGACTTTAGGGGAAAAACTGTTTTTT.

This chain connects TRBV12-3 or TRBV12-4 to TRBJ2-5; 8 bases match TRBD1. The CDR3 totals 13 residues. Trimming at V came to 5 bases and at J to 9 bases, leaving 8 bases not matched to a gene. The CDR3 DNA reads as TGTGCCAGCAGTCCAGGGGGCGCGGAGGCCCAGTACTTC. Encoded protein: CASSPGGAEAQYF.

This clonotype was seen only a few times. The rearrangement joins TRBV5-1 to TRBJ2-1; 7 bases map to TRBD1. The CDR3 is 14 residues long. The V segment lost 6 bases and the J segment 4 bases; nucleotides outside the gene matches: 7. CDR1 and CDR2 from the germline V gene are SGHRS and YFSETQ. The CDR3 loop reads CASKDPRGYNEQFF. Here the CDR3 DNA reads TGCGCCAGCAAGGACCCCAGGGGGTACAATGAGCAGTTCTTC.

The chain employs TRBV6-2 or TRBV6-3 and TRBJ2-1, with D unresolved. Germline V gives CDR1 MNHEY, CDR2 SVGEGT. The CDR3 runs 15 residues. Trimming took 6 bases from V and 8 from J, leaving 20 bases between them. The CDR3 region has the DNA TGTGCCAGCAGGCCTGGCAGAAATGACCTCGATGAGCAGTTCTTC. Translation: CASRPGRNDLDEQFF.

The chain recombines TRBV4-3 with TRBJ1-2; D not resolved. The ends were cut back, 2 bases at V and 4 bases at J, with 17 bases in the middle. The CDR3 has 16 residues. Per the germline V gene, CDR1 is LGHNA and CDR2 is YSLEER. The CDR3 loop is CASSQRLDATGYGYTF. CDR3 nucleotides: TGCGCCAGCAGCCAACGACTAGACGCCACTGGCTATGGCTACACCTTC.

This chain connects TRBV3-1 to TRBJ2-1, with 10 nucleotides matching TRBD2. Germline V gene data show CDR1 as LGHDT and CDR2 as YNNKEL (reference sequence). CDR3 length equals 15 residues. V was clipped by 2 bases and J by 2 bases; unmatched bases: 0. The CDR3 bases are TGTGCCAGCAGCCAAACTAGCGGGACCTACAATGAGCAGTTCTTC. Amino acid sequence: CASSQTSGTYNEQFF.

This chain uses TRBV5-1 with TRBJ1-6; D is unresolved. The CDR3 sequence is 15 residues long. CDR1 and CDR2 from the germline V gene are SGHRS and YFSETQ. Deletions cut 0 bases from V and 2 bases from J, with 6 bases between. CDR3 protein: CASSLEATYNSPLHF. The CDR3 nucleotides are TGCGCCAGCAGCTTGGAGGCAACCTATAATTCACCCCTCCACTTT.

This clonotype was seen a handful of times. CDR3: CASSQYRGRNNEQFF. The CDR3 nucleotides read TGTGCCAGCAGCCAGTATCGGGGAAGAAACAATGAGCAGTTCTTC. The chain carries TRBV14 and TRBJ2-1; D is perhaps TRBD2 (5 bases). Germline V CDR1 and CDR2: SGHDN, FVKESK. Trimming removed 3 bases from V and 5 bases from J, with 14 bases in between. The CDR3 is made up of 15 amino acids.

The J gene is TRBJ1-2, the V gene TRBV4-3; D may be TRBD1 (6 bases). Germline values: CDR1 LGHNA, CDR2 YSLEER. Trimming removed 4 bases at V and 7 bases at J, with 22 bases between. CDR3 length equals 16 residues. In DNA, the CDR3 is TGCGCCAGCAGCCCAGAGGGGGGGAGGGTCCTCACTGGCTACACCTTC. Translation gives CASSPEGGRVLTGYTF.

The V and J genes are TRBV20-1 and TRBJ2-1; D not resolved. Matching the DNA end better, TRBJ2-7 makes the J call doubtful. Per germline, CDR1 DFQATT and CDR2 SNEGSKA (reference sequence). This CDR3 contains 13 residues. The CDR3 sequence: CSAPLGSRYEQYF. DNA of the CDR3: TGCAGTGCTCCCCTGGGGTCCCGCTACGAGCAGTACTTC.

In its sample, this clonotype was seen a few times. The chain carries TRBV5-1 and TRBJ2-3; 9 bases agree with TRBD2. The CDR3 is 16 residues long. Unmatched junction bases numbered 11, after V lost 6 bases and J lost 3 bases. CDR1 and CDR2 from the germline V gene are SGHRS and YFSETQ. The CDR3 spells CASNLRAGGRTDTQYF. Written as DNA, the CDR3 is TGCGCCAGCAACCTCAGAGCGGGGGGAAGGACAGATACGCAGTATTTT.

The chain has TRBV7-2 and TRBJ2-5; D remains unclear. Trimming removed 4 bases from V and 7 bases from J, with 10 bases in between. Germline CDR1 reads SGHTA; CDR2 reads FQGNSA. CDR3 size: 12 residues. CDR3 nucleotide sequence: TGTGCCAGCAGCTCCTCCGTCGGGACCCAGTACTTC. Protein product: CASSSSVGTQYF. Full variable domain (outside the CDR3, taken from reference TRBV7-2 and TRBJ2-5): GAGVSQSPSNKVTEKGKDVELRCDPISGHTALYWYRQSLGQGLEFLIYFQGNSAPDKSGLPSDRFSAERTGGSVSTLTIQRTQQEDSAVYLCASSSSVGTQYFGPGTRLLVL.

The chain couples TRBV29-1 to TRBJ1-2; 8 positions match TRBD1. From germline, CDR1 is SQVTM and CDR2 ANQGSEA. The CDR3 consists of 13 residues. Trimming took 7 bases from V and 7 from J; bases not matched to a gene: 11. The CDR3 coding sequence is TGCAGCGCCGGGGACAGGCAGGGATCTGGCTACACCTTC. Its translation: CSAGDRQGSGYTF. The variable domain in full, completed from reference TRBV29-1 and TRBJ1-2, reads SAVISQKPSRDICQRGTSLTIQCQVDSQVTMMFWYRQQPGQSLTLIATANQGSEATYESGFVIDKFPISRPNLTFSTLTVSNMSPEDSSIYLCSAGDRQGSGYTFGSGTRLTVV.

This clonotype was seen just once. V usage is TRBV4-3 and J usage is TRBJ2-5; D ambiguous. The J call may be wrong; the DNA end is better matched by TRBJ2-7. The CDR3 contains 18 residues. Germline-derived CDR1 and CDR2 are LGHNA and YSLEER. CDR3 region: CASSQDRSRGSSAYEQYF. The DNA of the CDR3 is TGCGCCAGCAGCCAAGATCGATCTCGTGGTAGCTCGGCCTACGAGCAGTACTTC.

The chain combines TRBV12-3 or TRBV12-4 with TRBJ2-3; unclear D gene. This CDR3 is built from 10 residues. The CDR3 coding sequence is TGTACCGCCACAACAGATACGCAGTATTTT. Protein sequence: CTATTDTQYF.

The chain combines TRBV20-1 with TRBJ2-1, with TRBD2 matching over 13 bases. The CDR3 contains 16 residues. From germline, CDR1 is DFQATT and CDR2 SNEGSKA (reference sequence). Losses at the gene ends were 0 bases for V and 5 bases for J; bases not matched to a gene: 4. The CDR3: CSARDRLAGGHNEQFF. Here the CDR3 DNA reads TGCAGTGCTAGAGACCGACTAGCGGGGGGTCACAATGAGCAGTTCTTC.

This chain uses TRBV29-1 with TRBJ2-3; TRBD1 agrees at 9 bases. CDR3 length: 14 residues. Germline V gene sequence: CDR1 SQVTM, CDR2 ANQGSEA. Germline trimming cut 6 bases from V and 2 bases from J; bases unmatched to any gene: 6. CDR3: CSVGDRVYTDTQYF. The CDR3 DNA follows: TGCAGCGTCGGGGACAGGGTGTACACAGATACGCAGTATTTT.

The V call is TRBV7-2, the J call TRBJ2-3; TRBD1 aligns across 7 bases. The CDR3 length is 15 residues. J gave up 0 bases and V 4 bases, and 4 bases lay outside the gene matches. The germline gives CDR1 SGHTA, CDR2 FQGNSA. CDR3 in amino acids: CASSSYRGSTDTQYF. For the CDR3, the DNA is TGTGCCAGCAGCTCATACAGGGGTAGCACAGATACGCAGTATTTT. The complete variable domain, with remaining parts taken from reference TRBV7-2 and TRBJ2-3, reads GAGVSQSPSNKVTEKGKDVELRCDPISGHTALYWYRQSLGQGLEFLIYFQGNSAPDKSGLPSDRFSAERTGGSVSTLTIQRTQQEDSAVYLCASSSYRGSTDTQYFGPGTRLTVL.

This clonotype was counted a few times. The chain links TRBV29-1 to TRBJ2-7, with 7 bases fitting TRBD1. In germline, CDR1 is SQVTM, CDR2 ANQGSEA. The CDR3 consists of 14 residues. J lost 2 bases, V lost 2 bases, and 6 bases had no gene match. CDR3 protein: CSVEQTGEPYEQYF. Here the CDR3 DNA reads TGCAGCGTTGAACAAACAGGGGAACCCTACGAGCAGTACTTC.

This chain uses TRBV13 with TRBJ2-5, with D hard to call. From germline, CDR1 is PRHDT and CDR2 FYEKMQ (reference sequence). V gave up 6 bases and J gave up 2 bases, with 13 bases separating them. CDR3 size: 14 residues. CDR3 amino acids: CASRESARQETQYF. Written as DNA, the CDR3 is TGTGCCAGCAGAGAGAGCGCGCGGCAAGAGACCCAGTACTTC.

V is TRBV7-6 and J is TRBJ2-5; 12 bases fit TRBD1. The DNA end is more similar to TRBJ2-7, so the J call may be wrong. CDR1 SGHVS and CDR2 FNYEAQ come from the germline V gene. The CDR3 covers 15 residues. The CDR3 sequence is CASSLPGTGGHEQYF. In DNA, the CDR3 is TGTGCCAGCAGCTTACCTGGGACAGGGGGCCACGAGCAGTACTTC.

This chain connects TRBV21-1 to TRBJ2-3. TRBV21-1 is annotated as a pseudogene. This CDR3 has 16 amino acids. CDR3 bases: TGTGCCAGCAGAAATTATCTCACAGCCGACACAGATACGCAGTATTTT. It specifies CASRNYLTADTDTQYF.

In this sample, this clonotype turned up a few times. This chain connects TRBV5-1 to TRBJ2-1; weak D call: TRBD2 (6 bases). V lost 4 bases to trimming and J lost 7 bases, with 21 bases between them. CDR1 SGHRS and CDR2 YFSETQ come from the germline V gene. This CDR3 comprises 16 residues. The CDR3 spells CASSRVLGGEGNEQFF. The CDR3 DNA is TGCGCCAGCAGCCGAGTGCTTGGCGGGGAAGGGAATGAGCAGTTCTTC. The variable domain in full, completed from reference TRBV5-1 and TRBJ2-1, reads KAGVTQTPRYLIKTRGQQVTLSCSPISGHRSVSWYQQTPGQGLQFLFEYFSETQRNKGNFPGRFSGRQFSNSRSEMNVSTLELGDSALYLCASSRVLGGEGNEQFFGPGTRLTVL.

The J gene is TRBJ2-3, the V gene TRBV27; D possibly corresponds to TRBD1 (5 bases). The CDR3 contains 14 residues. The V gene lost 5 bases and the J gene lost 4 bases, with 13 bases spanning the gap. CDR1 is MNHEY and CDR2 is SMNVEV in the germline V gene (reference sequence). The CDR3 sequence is CASSRRVSADTQYF. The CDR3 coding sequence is TGTGCCAGCAGTCGCAGGGTTTCCGCAGATACGCAGTATTTT.

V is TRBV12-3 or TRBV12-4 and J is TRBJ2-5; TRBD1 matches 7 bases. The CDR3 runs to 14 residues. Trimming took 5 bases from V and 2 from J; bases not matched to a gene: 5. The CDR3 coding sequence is TGTGCCAGCAGTACCGGGACAGATCAAGAGACCCAGTACTTC. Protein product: CASSTGTDQETQYF.